The clone carrying this TCR beta chain was seen more than once but under ten times. The sample belongs to a study of blood T cell repertoires in COVID-19. Study summary: The study drew acute and convalescent COVID-19 samples from the United States, Italy and Spain. T cells, B-cell-depleted T cells, or PBMCs provided the cDNA or gDNA that served as material.

As originally analysed: Using reference gene primer amplification, nucleated cell counts were estimated. Profiling relied on immunoSEQ multiplex PCR, and the TCRdb table lists in-frame clones only, not all of them. D and trimming come from the DNA, and the V and J calls and clone size come from that table. Of roughly 76,000 clones in the sample, over 70% were seen once. With V trimmed by 0 bases and J by 2 bases, 2 bases remained unmatched. Germline V gives CDR1 MGHRA, CDR2 YSYEKL. This CDR3 has 16 residues. V is TRBV4-1 and J is TRBJ1-4, with 8 nucleotides matching TRBD1. The origin of this receptor is an older man with acute or convalescent COVID-19. Sequences were obtained from peripheral blood. The CDR3 sequence: CASSQDRTGTNEKLFF. CDR3 DNA: TGCGCCAGCAGCCAAGATAGGACAGGGACTAATGAAAAACTGTTTTTT.